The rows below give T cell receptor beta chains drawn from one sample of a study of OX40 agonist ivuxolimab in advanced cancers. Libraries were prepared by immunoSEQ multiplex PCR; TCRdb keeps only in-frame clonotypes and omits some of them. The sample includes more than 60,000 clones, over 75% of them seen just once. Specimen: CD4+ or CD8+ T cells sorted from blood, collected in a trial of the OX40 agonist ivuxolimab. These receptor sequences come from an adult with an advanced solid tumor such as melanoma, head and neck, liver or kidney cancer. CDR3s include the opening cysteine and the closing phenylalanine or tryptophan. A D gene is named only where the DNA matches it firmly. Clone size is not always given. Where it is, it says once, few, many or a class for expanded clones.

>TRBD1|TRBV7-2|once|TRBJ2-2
CASSSQGPRGELFF
TGTGCCAGCAGCTCACAGGGGCCTCGCGGGGAGCTGTTTTTT
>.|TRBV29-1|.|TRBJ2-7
CSARRGFEQYF
TGCAGCGCTCGAAGGGGGTTCGAGCAGTACTTC
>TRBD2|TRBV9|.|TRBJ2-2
CASSVEASGRTGELFF
TGTGCCAGCAGCGTAGAGGCTAGCGGTCGAACCGGGGAGCTGTTTTTT
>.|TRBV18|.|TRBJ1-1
CATQLDMGTEAFF
TGTGCCACCCAGCTGGATATGGGCACTGAAGCTTTCTTT
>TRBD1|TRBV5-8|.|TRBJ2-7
CASSRPGQGSYEQYF
TGTGCCAGCAGCAGGCCGGGACAGGGAAGCTACGAGCAGTACTTC
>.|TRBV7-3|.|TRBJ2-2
CASSLRAGTDTGELFF
TGTGCCAGCAGCCTAAGGGCAGGGACGGACACCGGGGAGCTGTTTTTT
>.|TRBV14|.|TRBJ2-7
CASSLLGDTTYEQYF
TGTGCCAGCAGCCTCCTCGGCGACACCACCTACGAGCAGTACTTC
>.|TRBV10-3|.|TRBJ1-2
CAISEVATPTTNYGYTF
TGTGCCATCAGTGAGGTTGCGACCCCGACGACTAACTATGGCTACACCTTC
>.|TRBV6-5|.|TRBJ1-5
CASSYSSSNQPQHF
TGTGCCAGCAGTTACTCGTCTAGCAATCAGCCCCAGCATTTT
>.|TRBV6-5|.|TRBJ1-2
CASSSTQGNNYGYTF
TGTGCCAGCAGTTCAACACAGGGAAATAACTATGGCTACACCTTC
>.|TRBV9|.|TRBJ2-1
CASSVERWGNEQFF
TGTGCCAGCAGCGTAGAGAGGTGGGGAAATGAGCAGTTCTTC
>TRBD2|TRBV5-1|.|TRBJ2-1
CASSLALAGASYNEQFF
TGCGCCAGCAGCTTGGCACTAGCGGGGGCGTCCTACAATGAGCAGTTCTTC
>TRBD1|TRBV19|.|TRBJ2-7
CASTPGTGLSEQYF
TGTGCCAGTACTCCCGGGACAGGGCTCTCCGAGCAGTACTTC
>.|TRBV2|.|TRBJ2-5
CASSLPPETQYF
TGTGCCAGCAGCCTACCCCCAGAGACCCAGTACTTC
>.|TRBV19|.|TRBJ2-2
CASKLGPSYGELFF
TGTGCCAGCAAACTTGGACCGAGTTACGGGGAGCTGTTTTTT
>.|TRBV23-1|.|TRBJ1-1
CASSQTVQGMTEAFF
TGCGCCAGCAGTCAAACCGTGCAGGGAATGACTGAAGCTTTCTTT
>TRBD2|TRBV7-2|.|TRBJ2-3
CASRAGLAGVSDTQYF
TGTGCCAGCAGGGCGGGACTAGCGGGGGTCAGCGATACGCAGTATTTT
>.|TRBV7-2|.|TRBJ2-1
CASSSPRTENNNEQFF
TGTGCCAGCAGCTCCCCCAGGACAGAAAACAACAATGAGCAGTTCTTC
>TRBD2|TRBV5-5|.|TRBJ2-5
CASSIGTSKEETQYF
TGTGCCAGCAGCATAGGGACTAGCAAGGAGGAGACCCAGTACTTC
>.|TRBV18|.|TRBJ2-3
CASSVGTAGIDTQYF
TGTGCCAGCTCGGTCGGGACGGCGGGGATAGATACGCAGTATTTT
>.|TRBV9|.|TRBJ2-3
CASTIQGLPTDTQYF
TGTGCCAGCACCATACAGGGCTTACCCACAGATACGCAGTATTTT
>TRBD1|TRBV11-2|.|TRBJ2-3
CASSFSGGAGDTQYF
TGTGCCAGCAGCTTCTCAGGGGGCGCGGGAGATACGCAGTATTTT
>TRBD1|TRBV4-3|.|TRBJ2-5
CASSQGQVLETQYF
TGCGCCAGCAGCCAGGGACAGGTACTAGAGACCCAGTACTTC
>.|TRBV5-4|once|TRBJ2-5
CASSLVSGGSETQYF
TGTGCCAGCAGCTTGGTTTCAGGGGGGTCGGAGACCCAGTACTTC
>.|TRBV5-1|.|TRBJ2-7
CASSSNPYEQYF
TGCGCCAGCAGCTCGAATCCCTACGAGCAGTACTTC
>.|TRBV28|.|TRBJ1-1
CASIEEVNAEAFF
TGTGCCAGCATAGAGGAGGTAAACGCTGAAGCTTTCTTT
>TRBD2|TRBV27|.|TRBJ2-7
CASRGLAGALGDEQYF
TGTGCCAGCAGGGGACTAGCGGGGGCCCTCGGGGACGAGCAGTACTTC
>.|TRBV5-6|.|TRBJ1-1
CASSPANLNTEAFF
TGTGCCAGCAGCCCTGCGAATTTGAACACTGAAGCTTTCTTT
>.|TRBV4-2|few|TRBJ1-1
CASSQPGTLNTEAFF
TGTGCCAGCAGCCAACCCGGGACACTGAACACTGAAGCTTTCTTT
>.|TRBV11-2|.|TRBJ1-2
CASSLEGSGYTF
TGTGCCAGCAGCTTAGAAGGGTCGGGCTACACCTTC
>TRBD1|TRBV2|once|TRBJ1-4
CASSEVRDRVDEKLFF
TGTGCCAGCAGTGAAGTCCGGGACAGGGTGGATGAAAAACTGTTTTTT
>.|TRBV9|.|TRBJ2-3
CASSVEGDTQYF
TGTGCCAGCAGCGTGGAGGGAGATACGCAGTATTTT
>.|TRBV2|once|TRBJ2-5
CASSTSYKETQYF
TGTGCCAGCAGTACGTCCTACAAAGAGACCCAGTACTTC
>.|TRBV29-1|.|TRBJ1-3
CSVEGGSGNTIYF
TGCAGCGTTGAGGGGGGCTCTGGAAACACCATATATTTT
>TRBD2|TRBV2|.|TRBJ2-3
CASIGQRGVGDTQYF
TGTGCCAGTATAGGCCAGCGGGGGGTCGGAGATACGCAGTATTTT
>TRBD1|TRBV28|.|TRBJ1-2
CASSPWTGPNYGYTF
TGTGCCAGCAGCCCCTGGACAGGGCCTAACTATGGCTACACCTTC
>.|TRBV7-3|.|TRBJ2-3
CASSSQPGGGDTQYF
TGTGCCAGCAGCTCCCAACCCGGGGGTGGAGATACGCAGTATTTT
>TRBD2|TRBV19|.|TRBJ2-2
CACGLAGENTGELFF
TGTGCCTGCGGACTAGCGGGCGAGAACACCGGGGAGCTGTTTTTT
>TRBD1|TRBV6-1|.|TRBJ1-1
CASSLRTGRTEAFF
TGTGCCAGCAGTCTCCGGACAGGGAGAACTGAAGCTTTCTTT
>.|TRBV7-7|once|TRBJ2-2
CASSLEWSTGELFF
TGTGCTAGCAGCTTAGAGTGGTCTACCGGGGAGCTGTTTTTT
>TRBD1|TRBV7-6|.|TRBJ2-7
CASSLGSGTGVREQYF
TGTGCCAGCAGCTTAGGTAGCGGGACAGGGGTTCGTGAGCAGTACTTC
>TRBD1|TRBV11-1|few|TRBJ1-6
CASSPTGQGERSPLHF
TGTGCCAGCAGCCCGACGGGACAGGGGGAACGGTCACCCCTCCACTTT
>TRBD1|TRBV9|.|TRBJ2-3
CASSPGDSPTDTQYF
TGTGCCAGCAGCCCCGGGGACAGTCCCACAGATACGCAGTATTTT
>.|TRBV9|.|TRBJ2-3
CASSARGTTDTQYF
TGTGCCAGCAGCGCTCGGGGGACCACAGATACGCAGTATTTT
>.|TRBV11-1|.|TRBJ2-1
CASSLAQRGSYNEQFF
TGTGCCAGCAGCTTAGCCCAGAGGGGCTCCTACAATGAGCAGTTCTTC
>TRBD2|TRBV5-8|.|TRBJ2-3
CASSWGLAGETTDTQYF
TGTGCCAGCAGCTGGGGACTGGCGGGGGAAACAACAGATACGCAGTATTTT
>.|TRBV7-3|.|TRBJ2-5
CASSRTSEETQYF
TGTGCCAGCAGCCGGACTTCAGAAGAGACCCAGTACTTC